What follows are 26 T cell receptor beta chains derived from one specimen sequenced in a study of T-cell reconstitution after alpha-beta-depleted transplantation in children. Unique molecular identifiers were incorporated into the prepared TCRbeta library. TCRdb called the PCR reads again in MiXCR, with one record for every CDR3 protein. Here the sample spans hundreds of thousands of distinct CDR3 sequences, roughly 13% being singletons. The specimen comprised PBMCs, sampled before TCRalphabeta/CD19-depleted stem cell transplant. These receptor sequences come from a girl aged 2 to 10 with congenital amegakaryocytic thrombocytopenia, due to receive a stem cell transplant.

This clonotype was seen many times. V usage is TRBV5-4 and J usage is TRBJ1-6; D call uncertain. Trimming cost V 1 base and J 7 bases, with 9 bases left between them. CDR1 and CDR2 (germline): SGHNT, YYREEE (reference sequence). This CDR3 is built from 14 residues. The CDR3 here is CASSLSSPNSPLHF. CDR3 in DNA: TGTGCCAGCAGCTTGTCTTCCCCGAATTCACCCCTCCACTTT.

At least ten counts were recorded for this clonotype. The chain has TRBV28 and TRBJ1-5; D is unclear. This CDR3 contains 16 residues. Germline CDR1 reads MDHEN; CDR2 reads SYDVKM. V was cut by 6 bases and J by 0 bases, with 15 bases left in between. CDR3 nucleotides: TGTGCCAGCAGGGGAAATTTAGGCTATAGCAATCAGCCCCAGCATTTT. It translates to CASRGNLGYSNQPQHF. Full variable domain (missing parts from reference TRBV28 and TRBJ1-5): DVKVTQSSRYLVKRTGEKVFLECVQDMDHENMFWYRQDPGLGLRLIYFSYDVKMKEKGDIPEGYSVSREKKERFSLILESASTNQTSMYLCASRGNLGYSNQPQHFGDGTRLSIL.

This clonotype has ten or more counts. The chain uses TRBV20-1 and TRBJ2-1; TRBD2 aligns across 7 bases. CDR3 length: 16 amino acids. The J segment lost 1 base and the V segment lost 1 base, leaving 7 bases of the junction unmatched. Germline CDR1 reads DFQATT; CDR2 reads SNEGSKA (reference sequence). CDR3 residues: CSARAPAGVSYNEQFF. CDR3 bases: TGCAGTGCTAGAGCCCCTGCGGGAGTATCCTACAATGAGCAGTTCTTC.

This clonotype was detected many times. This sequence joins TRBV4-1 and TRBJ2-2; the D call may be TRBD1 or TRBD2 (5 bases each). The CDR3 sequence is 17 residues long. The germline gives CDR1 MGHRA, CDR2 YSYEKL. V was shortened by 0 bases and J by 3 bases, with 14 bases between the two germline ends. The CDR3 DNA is TGCGCCAGCAGCCAAGATGAGGGGAAGGTGGACACCGGGGAGCTGTTTTTT. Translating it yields CASSQDEGKVDTGELFF.

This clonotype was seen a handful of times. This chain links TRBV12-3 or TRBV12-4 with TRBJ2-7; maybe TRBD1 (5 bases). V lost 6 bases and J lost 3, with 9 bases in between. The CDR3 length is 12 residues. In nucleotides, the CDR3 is TGTGCCAGCAGAATCGACAGCTACGAGCAGTACTTC. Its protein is CASRIDSYEQYF.

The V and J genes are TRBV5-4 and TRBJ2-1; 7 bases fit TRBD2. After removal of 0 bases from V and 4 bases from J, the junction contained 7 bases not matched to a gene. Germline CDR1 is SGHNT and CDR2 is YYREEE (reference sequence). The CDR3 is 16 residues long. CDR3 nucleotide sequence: TGTGCCAGCAGCTTGGGTGTCGCTAGCGGTTACAATGAGCAGTTCTTC. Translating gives CASSLGVASGYNEQFF.

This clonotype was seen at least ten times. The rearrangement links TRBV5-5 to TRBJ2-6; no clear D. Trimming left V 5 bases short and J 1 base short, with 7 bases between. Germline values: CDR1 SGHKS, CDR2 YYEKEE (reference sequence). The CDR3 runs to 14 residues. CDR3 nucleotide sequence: TGTGCCAGCAGACTGCGATCTGGGGCCAACGTCCTGACTTTC. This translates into CASRLRSGANVLTF. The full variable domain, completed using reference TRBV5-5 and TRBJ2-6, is DAGVTQSPTHLIKTRGQQVTLRCSPISGHKSVSWYQQVLGQGPQFIFQYYEKEERGRGNFPDRFSARQFPNYSSELNVNALLLGDSALYLCASRLRSGANVLTFGAGSRLTVL.

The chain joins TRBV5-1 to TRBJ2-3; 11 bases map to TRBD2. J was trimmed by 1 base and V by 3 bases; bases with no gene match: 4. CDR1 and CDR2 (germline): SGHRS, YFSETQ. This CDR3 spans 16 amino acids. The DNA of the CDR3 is TGCGCCAGCAGCTATGGGACTAGCGGAGGCACAGATACGCAGTATTTT. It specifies CASSYGTSGGTDTQYF.

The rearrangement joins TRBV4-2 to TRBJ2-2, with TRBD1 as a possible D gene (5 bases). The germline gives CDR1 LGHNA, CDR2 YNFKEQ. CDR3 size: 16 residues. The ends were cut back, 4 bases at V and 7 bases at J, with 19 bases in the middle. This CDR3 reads CASSREGHELGGELFF. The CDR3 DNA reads TGTGCCAGCAGCCGGGAAGGACACGAGCTGGGCGGGGAGCTGTTTTTT.

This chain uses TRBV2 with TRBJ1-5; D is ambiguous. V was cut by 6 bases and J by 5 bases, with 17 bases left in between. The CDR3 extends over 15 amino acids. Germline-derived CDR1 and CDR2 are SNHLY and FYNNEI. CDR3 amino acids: CASSEYAASHQPQHF. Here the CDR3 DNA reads TGTGCCAGCAGCGAATACGCGGCATCACATCAGCCCCAGCATTTT.

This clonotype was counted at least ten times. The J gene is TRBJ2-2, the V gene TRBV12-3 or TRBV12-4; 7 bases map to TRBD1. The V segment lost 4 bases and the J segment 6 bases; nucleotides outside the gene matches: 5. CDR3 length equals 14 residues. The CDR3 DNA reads TGTGCCAGCAGTTCGACAGGGCGGCCCGGGGAGCTGTTTTTT. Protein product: CASSSTGRPGELFF.

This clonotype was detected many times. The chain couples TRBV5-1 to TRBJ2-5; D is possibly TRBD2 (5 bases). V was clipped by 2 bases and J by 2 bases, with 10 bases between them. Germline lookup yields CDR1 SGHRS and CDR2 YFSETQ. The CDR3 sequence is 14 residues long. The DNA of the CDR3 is TGCGCCAGCAGCTTACTACTAGGACAAGAGACCCAGTACTTC. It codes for CASSLLLGQETQYF.

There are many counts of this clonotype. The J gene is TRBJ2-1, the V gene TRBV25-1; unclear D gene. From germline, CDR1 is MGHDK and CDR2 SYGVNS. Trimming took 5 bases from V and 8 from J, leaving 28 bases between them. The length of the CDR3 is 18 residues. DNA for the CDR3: TGTGCCAGCAGTCCACAAATGGCAGGAAGGCTTGGCGTCTATGAGCAGTTCTTC. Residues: CASSPQMAGRLGVYEQFF.

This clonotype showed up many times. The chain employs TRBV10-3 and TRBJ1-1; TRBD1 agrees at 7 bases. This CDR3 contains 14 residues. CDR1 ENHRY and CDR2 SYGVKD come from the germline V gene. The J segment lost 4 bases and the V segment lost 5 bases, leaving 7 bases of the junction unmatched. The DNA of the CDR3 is TGTGCCATCAGTATGACAGGGTCGGGCACTGAAGCTTTCTTT. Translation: CAISMTGSGTEAFF.

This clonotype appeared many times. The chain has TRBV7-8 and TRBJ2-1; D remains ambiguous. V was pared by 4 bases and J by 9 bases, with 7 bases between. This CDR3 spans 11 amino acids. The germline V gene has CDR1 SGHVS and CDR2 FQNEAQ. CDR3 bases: TGTGCCAGCAGCTACTTCACTGAGCAGTTCTTC. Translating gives CASSYFTEQFF.

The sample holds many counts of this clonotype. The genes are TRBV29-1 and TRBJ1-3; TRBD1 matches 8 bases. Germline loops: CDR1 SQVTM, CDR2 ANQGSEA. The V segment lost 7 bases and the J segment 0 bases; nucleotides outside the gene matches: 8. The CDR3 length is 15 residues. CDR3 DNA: TGCAGCGGGGGAGGACAGGGTGGCTCTGGAAACACCATATATTTT. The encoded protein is CSGGGQGGSGNTIYF. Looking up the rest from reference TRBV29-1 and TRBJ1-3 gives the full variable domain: SAVISQKPSRDICQRGTSLTIQCQVDSQVTMMFWYRQQPGQSLTLIATANQGSEATYESGFVIDKFPISRPNLTFSTLTVSNMSPEDSSIYLCSGGGQGGSGNTIYFGEGSWLTVV.

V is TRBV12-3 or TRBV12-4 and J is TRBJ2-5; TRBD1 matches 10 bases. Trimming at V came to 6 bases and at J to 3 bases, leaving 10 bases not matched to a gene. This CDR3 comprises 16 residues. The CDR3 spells CASSHQAGTGEETQYF. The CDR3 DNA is TGTGCCAGCAGCCACCAAGCAGGGACAGGGGAAGAGACCCAGTACTTC.

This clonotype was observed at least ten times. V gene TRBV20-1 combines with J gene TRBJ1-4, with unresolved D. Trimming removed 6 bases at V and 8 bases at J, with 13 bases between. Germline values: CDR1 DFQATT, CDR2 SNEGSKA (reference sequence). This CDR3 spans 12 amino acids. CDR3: CSAPIREEKLFF. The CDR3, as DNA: TGCAGTGCCCCCATCCGGGAGGAAAAACTGTTTTTT.

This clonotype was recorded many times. CDR3 region: CSAGYESGEQFF. CDR3 sequence (DNA): TGCAGTGCAGGTTATGAGAGCGGTGAGCAGTTCTTC. V and J are TRBV20-1 and TRBJ2-1, with a tentative D call TRBD2 (5 bases). Trimming left V 6 bases short and J 9 bases short, with 15 bases between. The CDR3 runs to 12 residues. Germline values: CDR1 DFQATT, CDR2 SNEGSKA (reference sequence).

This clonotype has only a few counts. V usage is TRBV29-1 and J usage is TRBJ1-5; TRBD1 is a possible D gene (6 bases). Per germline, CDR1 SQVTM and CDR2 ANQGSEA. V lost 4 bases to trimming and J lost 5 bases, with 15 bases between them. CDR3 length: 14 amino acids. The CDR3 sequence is CSVVLGSGDQPQHF. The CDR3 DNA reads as TGCAGCGTTGTCCTCGGGTCAGGGGATCAGCCCCAGCATTTT.

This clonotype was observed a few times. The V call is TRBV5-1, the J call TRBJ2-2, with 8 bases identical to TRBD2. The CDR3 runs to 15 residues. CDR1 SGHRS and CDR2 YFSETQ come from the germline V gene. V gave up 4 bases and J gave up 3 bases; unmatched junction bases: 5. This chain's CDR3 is CASSRAGDDTGELFF. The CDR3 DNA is TGCGCCAGCAGCAGAGCGGGAGATGACACCGGGGAGCTGTTTTTT.

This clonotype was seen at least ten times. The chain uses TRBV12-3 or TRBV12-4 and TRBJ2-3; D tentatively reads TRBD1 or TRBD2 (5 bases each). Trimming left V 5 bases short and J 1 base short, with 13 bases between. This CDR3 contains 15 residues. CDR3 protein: CASSGTRSGTDTQYF. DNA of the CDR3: TGTGCCAGCAGTGGGACCCGATCCGGCACAGATACGCAGTATTTT.

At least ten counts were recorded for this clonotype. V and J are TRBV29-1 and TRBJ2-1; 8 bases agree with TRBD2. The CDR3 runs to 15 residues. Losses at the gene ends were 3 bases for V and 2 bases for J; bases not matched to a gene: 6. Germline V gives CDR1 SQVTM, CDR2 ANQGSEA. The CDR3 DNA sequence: TGCAGCGTTGAGTCGAGCGGGGGCACCTACAATGAGCAGTTCTTC. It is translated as CSVESSGGTYNEQFF.

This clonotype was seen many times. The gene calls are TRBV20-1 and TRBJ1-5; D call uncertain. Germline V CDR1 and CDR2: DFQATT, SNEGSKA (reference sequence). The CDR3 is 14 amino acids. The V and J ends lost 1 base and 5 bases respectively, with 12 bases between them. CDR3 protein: CSARGSRTHQPQHF. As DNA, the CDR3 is TGCAGTGCTAGAGGGAGTAGAACCCATCAGCCCCAGCATTTT.

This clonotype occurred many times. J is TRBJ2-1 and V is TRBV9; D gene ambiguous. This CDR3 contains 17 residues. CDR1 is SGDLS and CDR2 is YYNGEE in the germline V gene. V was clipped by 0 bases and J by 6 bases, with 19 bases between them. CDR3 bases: TGTGCCAGCAGCGTAGGATGGGCGCCTGGTTCCCTCAATGAGCAGTTCTTC. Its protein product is CASSVGWAPGSLNEQFF.

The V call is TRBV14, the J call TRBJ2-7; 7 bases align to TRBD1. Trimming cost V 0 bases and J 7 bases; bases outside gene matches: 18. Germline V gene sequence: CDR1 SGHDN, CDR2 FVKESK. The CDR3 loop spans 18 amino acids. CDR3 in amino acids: CASSQDHEWTGQYVEQYF. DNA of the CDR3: TGTGCCAGCAGCCAAGATCATGAGTGGACAGGTCAATACGTAGAGCAGTACTTC.